This TCR beta chain was captured in a study of cytomegalovirus exposure and HLA in healthy donors. Study at large: Early released data had tens of millions of unique TCRs, all coming from HLA-typed donors.

Deletions cut 0 bases from V and 4 bases from J, with 12 bases between. This CDR3 region has 15 residues. Per the germline V gene, CDR1 is MNHEY and CDR2 is SVGAGI. As for the donors, each was a healthy bone marrow donor. Although they were nominally healthy when sampled, donors likely had unrecorded immune exposures. Study-wide results and caveats: An apparent linkage of common viral pathogens to several of the most significant clusters emerged in a later analysis.

13 Jbeta primers and 60 Vbeta primers were used for the PCR. TCRdb's copy holds only in-frame clones and misses some; the assay was immunoSEQ multiplex PCR. The sample lists around 100,000 clones, around three quarters occurring once. This clone showed up just a few times. The target antigen is unknown. This clonotype was obtained from a man under 40 in good health and CMV-seropositive. Input material: PBMCs. The chain uses TRBV6-5 and TRBJ1-2, with D unclear. The CDR3 here is CASSYSRVLGYGYTF. The CDR3 region has the DNA TGTGCCAGCAGTTACTCCCGGGTCCTCGGCTATGGCTACACCTTC.